Below are 7 T cell receptor beta chains sequenced from a single sample in a study of sequential checkpoint blockade in melanoma. Generated by immunoSEQ multiplex PCR, the TCRdb table keeps only in-frame clones and is missing some. The top ten clones hold around a sixth of a sample with around 8,800 clones, less than 25% of them seen once. This sample's treatment: randomized to nivolumab then ipilimumab (arm A) or the reverse (arm B). This material consisted of tumor tissue (inferred from file names), taken from a patient given nivolumab and ipilimumab in sequence. The source of these receptors is a human donor with melanoma.

The chain combines TRBV11-3 with TRBJ2-7, with D possibly being TRBD2 (6 bases). CDR1 is SGHNT and CDR2 is YENEEA in the germline V gene. V was clipped by 6 bases and J by 1 base, with 16 bases between them. CDR3 length: 15 residues. Here the CDR3 reads CASRSLGTSSYEQYF. As DNA, the CDR3 is TGTGCCAGCAGGTCCCTCGGGACTTCATCCTACGAGCAGTACTTC.

The rearrangement uses TRBV10-2 and TRBJ2-7; TRBD2 aligns across 12 bases. The CDR3 covers 14 residues. CDR1 and CDR2 from the germline V gene are WSHSY and SAAADI. V lost 8 bases and J lost 3; bases outside the gene matches: 5. CDR3 residues: CASSETSGSYEQYF. The CDR3 region has the DNA TGCGCCAGCTCCGAGACTAGCGGGAGCTACGAGCAGTACTTC.

This clone has only a few counts. The chain joins TRBV10-2 to TRBJ1-4; D is possibly TRBD1 (6 bases). The germline V gene has CDR1 WSHSY and CDR2 SAAADI. This CDR3 is built from 14 residues. The CDR3 spells CARGSGVSNEKLFF. Written as DNA, the CDR3 is TGCGCAAGGGGGTCGGGGGTCTCTAATGAAAAACTGTTTTTT.

This clone was seen a few times. This chain uses TRBV30 with TRBJ1-6; D ambiguous. V lost 3 bases and J lost 0, with 12 bases in between. The germline V gene has CDR1 GTSNPN and CDR2 SVGIG (reference sequence). The CDR3 has 16 residues. This CDR3 is CAWRTFPSSYNSPLHF. CDR3 sequence (DNA): TGTGCCTGGAGGACATTTCCTAGCTCCTATAATTCACCCCTCCACTTT.

The rearrangement links TRBV11-3 to TRBJ1-1, with TRBD1 as a possible D gene (5 bases). CDR3 size: 15 residues. Germline lookup yields CDR1 SGHNT and CDR2 YENEEA. V lost 3 bases and J lost 5, with 16 bases in between. The CDR3 loop reads CASSLVGGGRTEAFF. As DNA, the CDR3 is TGTGCCAGCAGCTTGGTTGGGGGAGGGAGAACTGAAGCTTTCTTT.

This clone was seen a few times. The J gene is TRBJ2-7, the V gene TRBV9, with 11 nucleotides matching TRBD2. With V trimmed by 3 bases and J by 5 bases, 4 bases remained unmatched. The CDR3 spans 14 residues. In germline, CDR1 is SGDLS, CDR2 YYNGEE. The CDR3 DNA sequence: TGTGCCAGCAGCGCTAGCGGGAGGCAAGACGAGCAGTACTTC. Encoded protein: CASSASGRQDEQYF.

This clone was seen only a few times. The J gene is TRBJ2-1, the V gene TRBV6-8, with 7 bases lining up with TRBD1. The CDR3 length is 15 residues. V lost 7 bases to trimming and J lost 4 bases; unmatched junction nucleotides: 10. The V gene's germline CDR1 is MNHGY and CDR2 SAAAGT. The CDR3 nucleotides read TGTGCCAGCACCTCCATGGACAGGATATACAATGAGCAGTTCTTC. Its protein is CASTSMDRIYNEQFF.